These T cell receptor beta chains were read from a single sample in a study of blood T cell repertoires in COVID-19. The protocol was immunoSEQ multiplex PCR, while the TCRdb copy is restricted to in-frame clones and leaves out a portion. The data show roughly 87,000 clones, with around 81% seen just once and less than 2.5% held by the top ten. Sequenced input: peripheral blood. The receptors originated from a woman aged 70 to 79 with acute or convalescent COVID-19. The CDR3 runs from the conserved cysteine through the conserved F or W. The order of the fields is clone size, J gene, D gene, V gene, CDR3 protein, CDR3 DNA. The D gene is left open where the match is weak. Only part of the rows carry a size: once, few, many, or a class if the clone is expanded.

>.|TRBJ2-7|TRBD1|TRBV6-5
CASSLGTGATYEQYF
TGTGCCAGCAGTTTAGGGACAGGGGCAACCTACGAGCAGTACTTC
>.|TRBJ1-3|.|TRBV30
CAWSSTRDTIYF
TGTGCCTGGAGTTCCACCCGGGACACCATATATTTT
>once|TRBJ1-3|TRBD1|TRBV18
CASSPPGQGRSGNTIYF
TGTGCCAGCTCACCTCCGGGACAGGGACGCTCTGGAAACACCATATATTTT
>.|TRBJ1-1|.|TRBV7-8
CASSLVLQGTEAFF
TGTGCCAGCAGCTTAGTGTTACAGGGTACTGAAGCTTTCTTT
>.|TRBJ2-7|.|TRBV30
CAWSELGQQAYEQYF
TGTGCCTGGAGTGAGTTGGGTCAGCAGGCCTACGAGCAGTACTTC
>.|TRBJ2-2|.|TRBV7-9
CASSFRGPSNTGELFF
TGTGCCAGCAGCTTTAGAGGGCCTAGTAACACCGGGGAGCTGTTTTTT
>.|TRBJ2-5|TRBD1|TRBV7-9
CASSFEGGRETQYF
TGTGCCAGCAGCTTTGAAGGGGGCCGGGAGACCCAGTACTTC
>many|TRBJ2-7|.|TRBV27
CASSLWTEGHEQYF
TGTGCCAGCAGTTTATGGACAGAGGGGCACGAGCAGTACTTC
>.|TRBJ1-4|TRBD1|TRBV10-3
CAISRDRGGSGEKLFF
TGTGCCATCAGTCGGGACAGGGGGGGTAGCGGTGAAAAACTGTTTTTT
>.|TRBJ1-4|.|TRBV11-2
CASSWLERSTKLFF
TGTGCCAGCAGCTGGCTGGAGAGGTCGACGAAACTGTTTTTT
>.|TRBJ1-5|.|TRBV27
CASNLRVQNDSNQPQHF
TGTGCCAGCAACCTCAGGGTCCAGAACGATAGCAATCAGCCCCAGCATTTT
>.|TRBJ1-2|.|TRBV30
CAWVRQGYMGRYTF
TGTGCCTGGGTACGGCAGGGGTATATGGGGCGCTACACCTTC
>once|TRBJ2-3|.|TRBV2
CASSYTWTATDTQYF
TGTGCCAGCAGCTATACCTGGACAGCCACAGATACGCAGTATTTT
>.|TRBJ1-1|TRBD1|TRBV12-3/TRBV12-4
CASSFPGQGTTFF
TGTGCCAGCAGTTTCCCCGGACAGGGTACGACTTTCTTT
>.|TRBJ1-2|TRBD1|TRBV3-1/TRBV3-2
CASSPQGAGGYTF
TGTGCCAGCAGCCCACAGGGGGCGGGTGGCTACACCTTC
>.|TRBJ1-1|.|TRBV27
CASSLVGALNTEAFF
TGTGCCAGCAGTTTGGTCGGAGCCCTGAACACTGAAGCTTTCTTT
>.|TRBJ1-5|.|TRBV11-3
CASSLEGANQPQHF
TGTGCCAGCAGCTTGGAGGGCGCAAATCAGCCCCAGCATTTT
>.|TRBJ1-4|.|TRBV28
CASSFSSGDEKLFF
TGTGCCAGCAGTTTTTCGTCAGGGGATGAAAAACTGTTTTTT
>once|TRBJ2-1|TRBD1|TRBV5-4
CASSLAGQGATVYNEQFF
TGTGCCAGCAGCTTGGCCGGACAGGGGGCAACGGTTTACAATGAGCAGTTCTTC
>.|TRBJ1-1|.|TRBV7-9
CASSNQAATEAFF
TGTGCCAGCAGCAACCAGGCAGCCACTGAAGCTTTCTTT
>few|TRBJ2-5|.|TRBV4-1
CASSQVGPWETQYF
TGCGCCAGCAGCCAAGTGGGCCCATGGGAGACCCAGTACTTC
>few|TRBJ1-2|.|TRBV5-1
CASSRDFDWDGYTF
TGCGCCAGCAGCCGGGACTTCGATTGGGACGGCTACACCTTC
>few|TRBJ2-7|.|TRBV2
CASSRQSGYEQYF
TGTGCCAGCAGTCGACAGTCAGGGTACGAGCAGTACTTC
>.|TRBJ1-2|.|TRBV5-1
CASSLSLQSVDGYTF
TGCGCCAGCAGCTTATCCTTACAGTCGGTGGATGGCTACACCTTC
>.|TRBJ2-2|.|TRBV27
CASSLARGTGELFF
TGTGCCAGCAGTTTGGCCCGCGGCACCGGGGAGCTGTTTTTT
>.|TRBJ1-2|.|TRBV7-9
CASSLNWGTGGNYGYTF
TGTGCCAGCAGCTTAAACTGGGGAACAGGCGGAAACTATGGCTACACCTTC
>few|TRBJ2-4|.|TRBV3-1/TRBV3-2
CASSPDSLAKNIQYF
TGTGCCAGCAGCCCGGACAGCCTAGCCAAAAACATTCAGTACTTC
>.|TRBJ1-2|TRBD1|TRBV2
CASKPGQGYNYGYTF
TGTGCCAGCAAACCGGGACAGGGGTATAACTATGGCTACACCTTC
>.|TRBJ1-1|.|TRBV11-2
CASSLDHGRGNTEAFF
TGTGCCAGCAGCTTAGATCACGGCAGGGGGAACACTGAAGCTTTCTTT
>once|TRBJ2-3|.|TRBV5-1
CASSPTADTQYF
TGCGCCAGCAGCCCGACAGCAGATACGCAGTATTTT
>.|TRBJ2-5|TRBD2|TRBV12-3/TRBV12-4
CASTSGGVWTQYF
TGTGCCAGTACGAGCGGGGGGGTCTGGACCCAGTACTTC
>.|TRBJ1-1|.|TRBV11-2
CASSLVGARIAFF
TGTGCCAGCAGCTTAGTTGGCGCGAGGATAGCTTTCTTT
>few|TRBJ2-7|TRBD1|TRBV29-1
CSVNRGYEQYF
TGCAGCGTGAACAGGGGATACGAGCAGTACTTC
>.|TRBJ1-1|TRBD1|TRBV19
CASSIVGQGGEAFF
TGTGCCAGTAGTATAGTGGGACAGGGCGGTGAAGCTTTCTTT